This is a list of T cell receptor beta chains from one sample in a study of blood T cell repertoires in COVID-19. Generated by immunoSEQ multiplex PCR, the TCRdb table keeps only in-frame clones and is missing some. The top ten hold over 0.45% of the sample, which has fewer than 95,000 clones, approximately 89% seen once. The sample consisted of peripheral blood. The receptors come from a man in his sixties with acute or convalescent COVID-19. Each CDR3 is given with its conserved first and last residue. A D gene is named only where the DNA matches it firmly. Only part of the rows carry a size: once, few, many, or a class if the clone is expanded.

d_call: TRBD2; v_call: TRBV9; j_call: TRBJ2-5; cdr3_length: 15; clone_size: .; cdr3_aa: CASSEGLAVQETQYF; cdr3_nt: TGTGCCAGCAGCGAGGGACTAGCGGTTCAAGAGACCCAGTACTTC
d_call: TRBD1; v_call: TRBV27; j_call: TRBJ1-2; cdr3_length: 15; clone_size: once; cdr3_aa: CASSLEQGANYGYTF; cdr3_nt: TGTGCCAGCAGTTTAGAACAGGGGGCTAACTATGGCTACACCTTC
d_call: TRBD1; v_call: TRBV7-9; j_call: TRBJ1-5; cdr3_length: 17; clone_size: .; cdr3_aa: CASSPGTGLSSNQPQHF; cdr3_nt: TGTGCCAGCAGCCCCGGGACAGGGCTGAGTAGCAATCAGCCCCAGCATTTT
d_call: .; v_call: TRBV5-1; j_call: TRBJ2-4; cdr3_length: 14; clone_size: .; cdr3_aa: CASSLVDIENIQYF; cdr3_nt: TGCGCCAGCAGCTTGGTGGACATAGAAAACATTCAGTACTTC
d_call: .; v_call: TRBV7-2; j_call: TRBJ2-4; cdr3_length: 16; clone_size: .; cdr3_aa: CASSRPWGGGGNIQYF; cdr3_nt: TGTGCCAGCAGCCGCCCTTGGGGAGGGGGGGGAAACATTCAGTACTTC
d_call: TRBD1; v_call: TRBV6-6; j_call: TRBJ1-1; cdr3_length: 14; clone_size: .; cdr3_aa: CASIKGQQNTEAFF; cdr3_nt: TGTGCCAGTATTAAGGGACAGCAGAACACTGAAGCTTTCTTT
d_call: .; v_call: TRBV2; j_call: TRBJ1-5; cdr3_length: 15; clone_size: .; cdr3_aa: CASSGERVSNQPQHF; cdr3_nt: TGTGCCAGCAGTGGCGAACGCGTTAGCAATCAGCCCCAGCATTTT
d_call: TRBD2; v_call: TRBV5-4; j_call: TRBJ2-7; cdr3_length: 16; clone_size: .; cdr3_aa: CASSGGTSGRGYEQYF; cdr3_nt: TGTGCCAGCAGCGGGGGGACTAGCGGGAGAGGGTACGAGCAGTACTTC
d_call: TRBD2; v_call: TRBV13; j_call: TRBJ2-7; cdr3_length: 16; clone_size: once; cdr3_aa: CASSLGVAGPSYEQYF; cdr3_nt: TGTGCCAGCAGCTTAGGAGTAGCGGGGCCCTCCTACGAGCAGTACTTC
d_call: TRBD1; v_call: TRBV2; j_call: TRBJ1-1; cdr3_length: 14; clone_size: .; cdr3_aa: CASGLDRADPEAFF; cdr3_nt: TGTGCCAGCGGGCTCGACAGGGCGGACCCTGAAGCTTTCTTT
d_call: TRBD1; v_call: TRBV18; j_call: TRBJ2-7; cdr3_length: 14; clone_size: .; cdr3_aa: CASSPRDRDYEQYF; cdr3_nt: TGTGCCAGCTCACCAAGGGACAGAGACTACGAGCAGTACTTC
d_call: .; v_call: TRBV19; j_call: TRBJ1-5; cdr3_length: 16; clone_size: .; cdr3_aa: CASSLWEGRRNQPQHF; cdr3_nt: TGTGCCAGTAGTCTCTGGGAGGGGCGCCGCAATCAGCCCCAGCATTTT
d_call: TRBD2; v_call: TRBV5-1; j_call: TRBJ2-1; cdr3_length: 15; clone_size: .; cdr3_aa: CASSNVAGAYNEQFF; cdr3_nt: TGCGCCAGCAGCAACGTAGCGGGAGCTTACAATGAGCAGTTCTTC
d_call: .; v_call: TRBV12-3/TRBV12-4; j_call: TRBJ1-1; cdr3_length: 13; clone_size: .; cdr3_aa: CASRATENTEAFF; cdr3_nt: TGTGCCAGCAGGGCTACAGAGAACACTGAAGCTTTCTTT
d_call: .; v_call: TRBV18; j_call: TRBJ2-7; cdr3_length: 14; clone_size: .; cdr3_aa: CASSPTSWGDEQYF; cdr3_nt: TGTGCCAGCTCACCAACCTCGTGGGGGGACGAGCAGTACTTC
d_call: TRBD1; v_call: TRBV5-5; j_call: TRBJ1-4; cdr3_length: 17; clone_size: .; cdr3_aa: CASSYLTGGGTNEKLFF; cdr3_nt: TGTGCCAGCAGTTATTTGACAGGGGGAGGAACTAATGAAAAACTGTTTTTT
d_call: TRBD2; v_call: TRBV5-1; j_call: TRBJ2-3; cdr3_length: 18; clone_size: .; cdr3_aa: CASSLARASGGPTDTQYF; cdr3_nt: TGCGCCAGCAGCTTGGCCAGGGCTAGCGGGGGGCCGACAGATACGCAGTATTTT
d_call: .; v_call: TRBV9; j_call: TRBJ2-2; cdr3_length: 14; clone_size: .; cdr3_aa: CASSPGINTGELFF; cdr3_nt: TGTGCCAGCAGTCCCGGGATAAACACCGGGGAGCTGTTTTTT
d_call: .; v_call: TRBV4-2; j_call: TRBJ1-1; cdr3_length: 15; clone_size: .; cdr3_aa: CASSRRRDSNTEAFF; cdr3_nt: TGTGCCAGCAGCCGTCGGAGAGACAGCAACACTGAAGCTTTCTTT
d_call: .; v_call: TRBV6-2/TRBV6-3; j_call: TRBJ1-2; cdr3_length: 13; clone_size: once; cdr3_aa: CASSLGGALGYTF; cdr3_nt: TGTGCCAGCAGTTTGGGAGGGGCTCTCGGCTACACCTTC
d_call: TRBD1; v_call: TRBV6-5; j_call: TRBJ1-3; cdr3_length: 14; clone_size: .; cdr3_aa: CASRTGTGGNTIYF; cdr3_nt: TGTGCCAGCAGAACCGGGACAGGGGGAAACACCATATATTTT
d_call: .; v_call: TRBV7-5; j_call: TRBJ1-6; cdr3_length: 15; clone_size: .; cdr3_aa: CVRSSRRGGNSPLHF; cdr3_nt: TGTGTCAGAAGCTCCCGTAGGGGAGGTAATTCACCCCTCCACTTT
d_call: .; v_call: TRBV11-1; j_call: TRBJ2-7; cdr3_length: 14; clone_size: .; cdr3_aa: CASSLGGQAYEQYF; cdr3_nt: TGTGCCAGCAGCTTAGGGGGGCAGGCCTACGAGCAGTACTTC
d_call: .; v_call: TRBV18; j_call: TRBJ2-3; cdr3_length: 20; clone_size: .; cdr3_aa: CASSPQVHTRLRLFTDTQYF; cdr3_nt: TGTGCCAGCTCACCACAGGTGCACACTAGGTTAAGACTATTCACAGATACGCAGTATTTT
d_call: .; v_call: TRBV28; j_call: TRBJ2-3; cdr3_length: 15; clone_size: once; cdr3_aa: CASSLGVAVADTQYF; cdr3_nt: TGTGCCAGCAGTCTCGGGGTAGCGGTAGCAGATACGCAGTATTTT
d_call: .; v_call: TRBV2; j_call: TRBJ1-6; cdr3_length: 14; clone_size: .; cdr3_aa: CVTAPARNGSPLHF; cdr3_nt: TGTGTGACAGCCCCCGCGCGTAACGGCTCACCCCTCCACTTT
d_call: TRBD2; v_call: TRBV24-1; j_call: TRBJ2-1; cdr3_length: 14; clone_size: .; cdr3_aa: CATSEPGTSYEQFF; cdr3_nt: TGTGCCACCAGTGAACCCGGGACTAGCTATGAGCAGTTCTTC
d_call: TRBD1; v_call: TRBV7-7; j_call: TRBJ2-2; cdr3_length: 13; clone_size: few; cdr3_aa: CASSRDSTGELFF; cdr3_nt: TGTGCCAGCAGCCGGGACAGCACCGGGGAGCTGTTTTTT
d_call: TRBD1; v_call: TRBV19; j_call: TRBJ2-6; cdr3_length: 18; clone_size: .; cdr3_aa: CASSNGQGVSSGANVLTF; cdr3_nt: TGTGCCAGTAGTAACGGACAGGGTGTAAGCTCTGGGGCCAACGTCCTGACTTTC
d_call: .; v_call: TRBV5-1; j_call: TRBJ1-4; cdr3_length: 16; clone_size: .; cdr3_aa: CASSLVAGEGSEKLFF; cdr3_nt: TGCGCCAGCAGCTTGGTAGCAGGGGAGGGATCTGAAAAACTGTTTTTT
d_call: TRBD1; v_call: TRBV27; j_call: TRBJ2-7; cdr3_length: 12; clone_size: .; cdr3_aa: CASSLNRGEQYF; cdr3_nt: TGTGCCAGCAGTCTCAACAGGGGCGAGCAGTACTTC
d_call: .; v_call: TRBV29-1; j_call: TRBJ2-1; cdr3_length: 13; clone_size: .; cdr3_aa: CSVEGGQVNEQFF; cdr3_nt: TGCAGCGTTGAAGGGGGCCAGGTGAATGAGCAGTTCTTC
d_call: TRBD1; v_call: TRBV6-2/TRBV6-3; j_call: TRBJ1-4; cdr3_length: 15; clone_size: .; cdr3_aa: CASSLPDRGREKLFF; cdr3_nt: TGTGCCAGCAGCCTACCTGACAGGGGACGTGAAAAACTGTTTTTT
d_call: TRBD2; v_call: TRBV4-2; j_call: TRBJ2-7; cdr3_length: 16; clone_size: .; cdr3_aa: CASSWRLAGGSYEQYF; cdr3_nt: TGTGCCAGCAGCTGGCGACTAGCGGGGGGTTCCTACGAGCAGTACTTC
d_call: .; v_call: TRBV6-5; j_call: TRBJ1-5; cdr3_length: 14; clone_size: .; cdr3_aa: CASTRDNFNQPQHF; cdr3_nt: TGTGCCAGCACCAGGGACAATTTCAATCAGCCCCAGCATTTT
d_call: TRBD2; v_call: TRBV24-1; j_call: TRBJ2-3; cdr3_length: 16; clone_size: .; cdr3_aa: CATSGTSGGAPDTQYF; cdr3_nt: TGTGCCACCAGTGGGACTAGCGGGGGGGCCCCAGATACGCAGTATTTT
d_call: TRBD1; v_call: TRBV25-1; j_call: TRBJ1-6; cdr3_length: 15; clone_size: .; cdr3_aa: CASSERQGSESPLHF; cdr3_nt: TGTGCCAGCAGTGAACGACAGGGATCTGAGTCACCCCTCCACTTT
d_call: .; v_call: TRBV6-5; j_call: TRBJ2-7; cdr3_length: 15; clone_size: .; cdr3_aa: CASSTWTKVPSEQYF; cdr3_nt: TGTGCCAGCAGTACCTGGACTAAGGTCCCCTCCGAGCAGTACTTC
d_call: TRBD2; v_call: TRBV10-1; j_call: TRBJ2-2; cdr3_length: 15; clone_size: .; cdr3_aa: CASGTSGKNTGELFF; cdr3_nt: TGCGCCAGCGGGACTAGCGGGAAGAACACCGGGGAGCTGTTTTTT
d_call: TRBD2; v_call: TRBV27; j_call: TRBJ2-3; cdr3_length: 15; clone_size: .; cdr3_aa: CASSLMTSGTDTQYF; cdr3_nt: TGTGCCAGCAGTTTAATGACTAGCGGCACAGATACGCAGTATTTT
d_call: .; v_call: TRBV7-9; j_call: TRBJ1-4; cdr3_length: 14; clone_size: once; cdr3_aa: CASSLSAFNEKLFF; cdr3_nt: TGTGCCAGCAGCTTATCAGCGTTTAATGAAAAACTGTTTTTT
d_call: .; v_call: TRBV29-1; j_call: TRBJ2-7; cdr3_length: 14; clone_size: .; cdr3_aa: CSVVVGGGSYEQYF; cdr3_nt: TGCAGCGTTGTTGTGGGAGGGGGCTCCTACGAGCAGTACTTC
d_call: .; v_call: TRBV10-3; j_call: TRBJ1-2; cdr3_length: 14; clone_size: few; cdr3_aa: CAIRAGQPDYGYTF; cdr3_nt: TGTGCCATCAGGGCAGGACAGCCCGACTATGGCTACACCTTC
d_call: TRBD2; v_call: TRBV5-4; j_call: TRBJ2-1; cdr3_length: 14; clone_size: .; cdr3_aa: CASSLDRTSYEQFF; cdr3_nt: TGTGCCAGCAGCTTGGACCGGACTAGTTATGAGCAGTTCTTC
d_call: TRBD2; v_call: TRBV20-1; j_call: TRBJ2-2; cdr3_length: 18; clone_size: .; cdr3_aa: CSASPGLANAIGTGELFF; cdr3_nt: TGCAGTGCTAGTCCCGGACTAGCGAACGCGATCGGCACCGGGGAGCTGTTTTTT
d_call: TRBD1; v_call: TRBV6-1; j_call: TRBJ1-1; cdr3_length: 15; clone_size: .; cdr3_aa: CASSETGAGETEAFF; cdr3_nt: TGTGCCAGCAGTGAGACAGGGGCAGGGGAGACTGAAGCTTTCTTT
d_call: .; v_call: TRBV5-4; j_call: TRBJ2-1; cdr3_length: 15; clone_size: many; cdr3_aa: CASTLARSSYNEQFF; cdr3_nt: TGTGCCAGCACCTTAGCACGAAGCTCCTACAATGAGCAGTTCTTC
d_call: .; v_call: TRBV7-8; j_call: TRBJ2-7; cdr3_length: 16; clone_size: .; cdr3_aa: CASSLLDFSAAYEQYF; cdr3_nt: TGTGCCAGCAGCTTACTAGACTTCTCGGCTGCCTACGAGCAGTACTTC